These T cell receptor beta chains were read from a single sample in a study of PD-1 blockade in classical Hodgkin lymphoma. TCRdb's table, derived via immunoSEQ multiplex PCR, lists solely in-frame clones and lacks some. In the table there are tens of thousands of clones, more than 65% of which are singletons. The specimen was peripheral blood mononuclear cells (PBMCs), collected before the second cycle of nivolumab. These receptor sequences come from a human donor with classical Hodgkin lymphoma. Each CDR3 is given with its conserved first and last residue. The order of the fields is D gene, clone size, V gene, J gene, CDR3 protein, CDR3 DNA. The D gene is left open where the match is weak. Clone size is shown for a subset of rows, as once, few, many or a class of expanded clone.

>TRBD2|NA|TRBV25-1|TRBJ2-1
CASSPSGSITYNEQFF
TGTGCCAGCAGTCCTAGCGGGAGCATAACCTACAATGAGCAGTTCTTC
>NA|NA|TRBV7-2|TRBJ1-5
CASSPDRMSNQPQHF
TGTGCCAGCAGCCCTGACAGGATGTCCAATCAGCCCCAGCATTTT
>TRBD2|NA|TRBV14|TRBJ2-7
CASSPTLLAGGLSYEQYF
TGTGCCAGCAGCCCGACGCTTCTAGCGGGGGGACTCTCCTACGAGCAGTACTTC
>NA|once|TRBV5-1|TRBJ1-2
CASSLSFNSYRGGYTF
TGCGCCAGCAGCTTGAGTTTTAACAGCTATAGGGGAGGCTACACCTTC
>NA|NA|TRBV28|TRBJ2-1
CASRPGTLAVAYNEQFF
TGTGCCAGCAGACCGGGGACTTTGGCGGTGGCCTACAATGAGCAGTTCTTC
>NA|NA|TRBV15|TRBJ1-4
CATSREGGVTNEKLFF
TGTGCCACCAGCAGAGAGGGCGGGGTCACTAATGAAAAACTGTTTTTT
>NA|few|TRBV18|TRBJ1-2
CASSPSAGAGSGYTF
TGTGCCAGCTCACCATCGGCAGGGGCGGGTTCTGGCTACACCTTC
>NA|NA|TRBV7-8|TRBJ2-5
CASSSRGDQETQYF
TGTGCCAGCAGCTCCAGGGGAGACCAAGAGACCCAGTACTTC
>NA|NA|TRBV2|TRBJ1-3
CASSLLQGSGNTIYF
TGTGCCAGCAGCCTATTACAGGGTTCAGGAAACACCATATATTTT
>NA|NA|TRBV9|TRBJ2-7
CASSPRGEAGYEQYF
TGTGCCAGCAGCCCTCGAGGTGAGGCGGGCTACGAGCAGTACTTC
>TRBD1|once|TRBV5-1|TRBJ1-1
CASSIDRGGRAFF
TGCGCCAGCAGCATTGACAGGGGTGGGCGGGCTTTCTTT
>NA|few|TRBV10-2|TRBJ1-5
CASGPNQPQHF
TGCGCCAGCGGACCCAATCAGCCCCAGCATTTT
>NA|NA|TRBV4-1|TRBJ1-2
CASSQDRTDRNYGYTF
TGCGCCAGCAGCCAAGATCGGACAGACAGAAACTATGGCTACACCTTC
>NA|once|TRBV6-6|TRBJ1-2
CASSSPGGENYGYTF
TGTGCCAGCAGTTCCCCGGGAGGGGAGAACTATGGCTACACCTTC
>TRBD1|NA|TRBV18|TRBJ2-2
CASSPMKGQRKTGELFF
TGTGCCAGCTCACCAATGAAGGGACAGAGAAAAACCGGGGAGCTGTTTTTT
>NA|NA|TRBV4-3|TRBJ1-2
CASSQDIGTIYGYTF
TGCGCCAGCAGCCAAGATATTGGTACAATCTATGGCTACACCTTC
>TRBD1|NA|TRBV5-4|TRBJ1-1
CASSLDRGYTEAFF
TGTGCCAGCAGCTTGGACAGGGGCTACACTGAAGCTTTCTTT
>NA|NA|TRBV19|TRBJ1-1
CASSIGGRVNTEAFF
TGTGCCAGTAGTATAGGGGGCAGGGTGAACACTGAAGCTTTCTTT
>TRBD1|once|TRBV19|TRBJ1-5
CASLDRGGSNQPQHF
TGTGCCAGTCTGGACAGGGGTGGCAGCAATCAGCCCCAGCATTTT
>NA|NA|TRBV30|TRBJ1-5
CAWSVGNQPQHF
TGTGCCTGGAGTGTAGGCAATCAGCCCCAGCATTTT
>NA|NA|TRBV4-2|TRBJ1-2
CASSQAGTQTPEGYTF
TGTGCCAGCAGCCAAGCCGGGACTCAAACCCCTGAAGGCTACACCTTC
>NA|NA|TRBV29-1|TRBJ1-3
CSVEGEQGRGNTIYF
TGCAGCGTTGAAGGGGAACAGGGACGTGGAAACACCATATATTTT
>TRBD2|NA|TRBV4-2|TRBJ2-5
CASSPGSGGQETQYF
TGTGCCAGCAGCCCAGGGTCGGGGGGCCAAGAGACCCAGTACTTC
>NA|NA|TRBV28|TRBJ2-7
CASSLPPRTGRDLYEQYF
TGTGCCAGCAGCTTACCCCCCCGGACAGGGAGGGATTTATACGAGCAGTACTTC
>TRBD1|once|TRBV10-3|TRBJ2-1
CAISDPGTGGNNEQFF
TGTGCCATCAGTGACCCAGGGACAGGAGGAAACAATGAGCAGTTCTTC
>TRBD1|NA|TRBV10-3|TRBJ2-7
CAISERDRTYEQYF
TGTGCCATCAGTGAGAGGGACAGGACCTACGAGCAGTACTTC
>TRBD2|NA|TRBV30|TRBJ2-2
CAWGLGVGELFF
TGTGCCTGGGGACTAGGGGTCGGGGAGCTGTTTTTT
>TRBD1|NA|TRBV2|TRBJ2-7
CASSPTGPEQYF
TGTGCCAGCAGTCCGACAGGGCCCGAGCAGTACTTC
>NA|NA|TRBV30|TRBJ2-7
CAWSLGEQYF
TGTGCCTGGAGTCTTGGCGAGCAGTACTTC
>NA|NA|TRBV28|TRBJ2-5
CASSSSWEETQYF
TGTGCCAGCAGTTCCTCATGGGAAGAGACCCAGTACTTC
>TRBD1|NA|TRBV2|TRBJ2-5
CASSGAGGTQYF
TGTGCCAGCAGTGGAGCAGGGGGGACCCAGTACTTC
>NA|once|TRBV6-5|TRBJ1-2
CASSYSGAGSYGYTF
TGTGCCAGCAGTTACTCGGGTGCGGGTAGCTATGGCTACACCTTC
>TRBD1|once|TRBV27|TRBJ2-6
CASSRAPGQSSGANVLTF
TGTGCCAGCAGTCGTGCACCGGGACAGAGCTCTGGGGCCAACGTCCTGACTTTC